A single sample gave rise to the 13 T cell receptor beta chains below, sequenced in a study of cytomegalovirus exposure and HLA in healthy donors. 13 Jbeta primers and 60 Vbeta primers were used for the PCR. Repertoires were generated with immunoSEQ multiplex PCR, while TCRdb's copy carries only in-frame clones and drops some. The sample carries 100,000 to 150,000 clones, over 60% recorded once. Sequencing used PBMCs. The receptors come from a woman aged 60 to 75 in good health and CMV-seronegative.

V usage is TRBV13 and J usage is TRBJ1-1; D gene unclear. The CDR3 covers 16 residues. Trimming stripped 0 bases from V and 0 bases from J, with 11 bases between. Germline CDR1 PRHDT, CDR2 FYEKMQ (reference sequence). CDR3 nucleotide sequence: TGTGCCAGCAGCTTAGGCCGGGGAGGACTGAACACTGAAGCTTTCTTT. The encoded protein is CASSLGRGGLNTEAFF.

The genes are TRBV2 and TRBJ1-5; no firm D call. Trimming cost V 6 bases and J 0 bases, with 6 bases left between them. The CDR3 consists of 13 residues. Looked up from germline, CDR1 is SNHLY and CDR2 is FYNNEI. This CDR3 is CASRRDSNQPQHF. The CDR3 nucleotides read TGTGCCAGCAGGAGGGATAGCAATCAGCCCCAGCATTTT.

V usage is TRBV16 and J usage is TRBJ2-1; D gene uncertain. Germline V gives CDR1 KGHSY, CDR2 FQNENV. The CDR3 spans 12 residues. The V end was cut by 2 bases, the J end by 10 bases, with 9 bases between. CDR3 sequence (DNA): TGTGCCAGCAGCCAAGGCAGATTAGAGCAGTTCTTC. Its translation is CASSQGRLEQFF.

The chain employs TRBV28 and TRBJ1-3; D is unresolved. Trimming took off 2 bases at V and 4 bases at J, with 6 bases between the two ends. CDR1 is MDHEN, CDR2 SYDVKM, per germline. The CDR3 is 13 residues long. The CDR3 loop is CASSLPPGNTIYF. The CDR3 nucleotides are TGTGCCAGCAGTTTACCCCCAGGAAACACCATATATTTT.

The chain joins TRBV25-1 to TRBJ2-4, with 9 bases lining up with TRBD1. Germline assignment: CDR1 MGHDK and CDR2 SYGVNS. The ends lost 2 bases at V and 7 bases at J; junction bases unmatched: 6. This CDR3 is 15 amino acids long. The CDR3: CASSEQQGAINIQYF. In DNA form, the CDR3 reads TGTGCCAGCAGTGAACAACAGGGGGCGATTAACATTCAGTACTTC.

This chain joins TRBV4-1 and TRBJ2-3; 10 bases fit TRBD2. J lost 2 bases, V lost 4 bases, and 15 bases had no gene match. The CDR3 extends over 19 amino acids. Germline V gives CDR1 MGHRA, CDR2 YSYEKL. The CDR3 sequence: CASSLTPSGRGVVTDTQYF. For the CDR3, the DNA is TGCGCCAGCAGCCTTACCCCTAGCGGGAGAGGGGTGGTCACAGATACGCAGTATTTT.

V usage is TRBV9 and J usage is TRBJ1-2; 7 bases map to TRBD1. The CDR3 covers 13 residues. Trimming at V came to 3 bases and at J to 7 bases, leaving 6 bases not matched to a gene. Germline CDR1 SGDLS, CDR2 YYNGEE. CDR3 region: CASSGRQGGGYTF. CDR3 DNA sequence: TGTGCCAGCAGCGGTCGACAGGGCGGTGGCTACACCTTC.

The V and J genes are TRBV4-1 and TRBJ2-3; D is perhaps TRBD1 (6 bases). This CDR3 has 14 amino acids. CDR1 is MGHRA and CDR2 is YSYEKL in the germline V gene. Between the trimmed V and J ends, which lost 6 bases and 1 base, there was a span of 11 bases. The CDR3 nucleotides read TGCGCCAGCAGTTTCCGGACAGGCACAGATACGCAGTATTTT. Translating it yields CASSFRTGTDTQYF.

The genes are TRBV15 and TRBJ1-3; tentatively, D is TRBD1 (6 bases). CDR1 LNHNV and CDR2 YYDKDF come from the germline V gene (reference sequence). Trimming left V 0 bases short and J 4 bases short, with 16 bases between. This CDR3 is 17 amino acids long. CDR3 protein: CATSRDLDRLRGNTIYF. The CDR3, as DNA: TGTGCCACCAGCAGAGATCTCGACAGGCTTAGGGGAAACACCATATATTTT. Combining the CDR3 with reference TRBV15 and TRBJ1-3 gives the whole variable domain DAMVIQNPRYQVTQFGKPVTLSCSQTLNHNVMYWYQQKSSQAPKLLFHYYDKDFNNEADTPDNFQSRRPNTSFCFLDIRSPGLGDTAMYLCATSRDLDRLRGNTIYFGEGSWLTVV.

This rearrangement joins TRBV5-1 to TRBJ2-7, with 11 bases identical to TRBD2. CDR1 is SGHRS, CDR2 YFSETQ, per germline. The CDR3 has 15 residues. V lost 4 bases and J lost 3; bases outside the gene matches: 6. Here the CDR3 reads CASSITSGRIYEQYF. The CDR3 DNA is TGCGCCAGCAGCATTACTAGCGGGAGAATCTACGAGCAGTACTTC.

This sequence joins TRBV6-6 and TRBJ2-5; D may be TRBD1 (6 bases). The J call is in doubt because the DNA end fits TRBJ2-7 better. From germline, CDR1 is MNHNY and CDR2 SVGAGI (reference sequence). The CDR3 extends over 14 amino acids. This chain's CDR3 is CASSYEGVSYEQYF. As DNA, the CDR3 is TGTGCCAGCAGTTACGAGGGGGTGTCCTACGAGCAGTACTTC.

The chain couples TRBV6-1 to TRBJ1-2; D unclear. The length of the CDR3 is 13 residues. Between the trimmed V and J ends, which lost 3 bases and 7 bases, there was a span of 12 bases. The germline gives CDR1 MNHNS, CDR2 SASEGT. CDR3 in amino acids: CASSERPEAGYTF. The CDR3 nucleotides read TGTGCCAGCAGTGAGAGGCCGGAGGCTGGCTACACCTTC.

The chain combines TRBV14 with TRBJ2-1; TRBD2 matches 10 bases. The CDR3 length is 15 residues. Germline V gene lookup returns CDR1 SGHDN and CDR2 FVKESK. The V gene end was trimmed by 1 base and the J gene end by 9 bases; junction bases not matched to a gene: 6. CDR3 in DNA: TGTGCCAGCAGCCAAGTCCTAGCGGGAGTATTTGAGCAGTTCTTC. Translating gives CASSQVLAGVFEQFF.